The 27 T cell receptor beta chains in this list originate from one sample, sequenced in a study of human T cells and chemical hapten exposure. Time point in this sample: patch test 1, 2 weeks after DPC sensitization. Described treatment: therapeutic diphenylcyclopropenone sensitization with weekly scalp DPC. TCRdb reprocessed the RACE reads with MiXCR, giving one entry per CDR3 protein. Here the sample spans approximately 90,000 distinct CDR3 sequences, 9.5% to 15% being singletons. The sample was whole blood, taken in connection with sensitization to the hapten diphenylcyclopropenone (DPC). Receptors were obtained from a woman in her 40s with alopecia areata. Some clones in this sample may be carry-over from other donors' samples.

This clonotype was counted ten times or more. This chain joins TRBV18 and TRBJ2-7; 11 positions match TRBD2. Trimming took 2 bases from V and 4 from J; bases not matched to a gene: 7. CDR1 KGHSH and CDR2 LQKENI come from the germline V gene. The CDR3 is 16 amino acids. The CDR3 coding sequence is TGTGCCAGCTCACCAAAGCGACTAGCGGGAATGTACGAGCAGTACTTC. Its protein product is CASSPKRLAGMYEQYF.

This clonotype was observed at least ten times. CDR3 loop: CSVEGSGQRGYTF. The CDR3, as DNA: TGCAGCGTTGAAGGGAGCGGACAGCGGGGCTACACCTTC. The chain joins TRBV29-1 to TRBJ1-2; perhaps TRBD1 as D (6 bases). Germline loops: CDR1 SQVTM, CDR2 ANQGSEA. The CDR3 is made up of 13 amino acids. Deletions cut 1 base from V and 8 bases from J, with 14 bases between.

The gene calls are TRBV29-1 and TRBJ2-7; perhaps D is TRBD1 or TRBD2 (7 bases each). The germline V and J ends were trimmed by 4 bases and 2 bases, with 12 bases remaining between them. The CDR3 covers 13 residues. Germline CDR1 is SQVTM and CDR2 is ANQGSEA. This CDR3 is CSVAGGGTYEQYF. CDR3 in DNA: TGCAGCGTTGCAGGGGGGGGCACCTACGAGCAGTACTTC.

This clonotype was detected many times. The CDR3 is CASSESGANVLTF. CDR3 bases: TGTGCCAGCAGTGAATCTGGGGCCAACGTCCTGACTTTC. The rearrangement links TRBV25-1 to TRBJ2-6; D not resolved. Germline V gives CDR1 MGHDK, CDR2 SYGVNS. The CDR3 covers 13 residues. V was cut by 1 base and J by 2 bases, with 0 bases left in between.

The rearrangement joins TRBV29-1 to TRBJ2-7, with 7 positions matching TRBD1. CDR3 size: 13 residues. The V gene's germline CDR1 is SQVTM and CDR2 ANQGSEA. V dropped 6 bases and J dropped 7; count of bases not matched to a gene: 12. The CDR3 region is CSVAGDRMGEQYF. For the CDR3, the DNA is TGCAGCGTCGCCGGGGACAGAATGGGGGAGCAGTACTTC.

This clonotype was recorded a few times. V gene TRBV11-2 combines with J gene TRBJ2-3; 8 bases align to TRBD2. The CDR3 has 15 residues. Germline CDR1 is SGHAT and CDR2 is FQNNGV. J was trimmed by 2 bases and V by 6 bases; bases with no gene match: 7. The CDR3 region has the DNA TGTGCCAGCAGTCTAAGCGGGAGCTTCACAGATACGCAGTATTTT. Protein: CASSLSGSFTDTQYF.

A word on this clonotype: A much larger clone is a single base away; this may be a read error. V and J are TRBV29-1 and TRBJ2-6; no clear D gene. Per the germline V gene, CDR1 is SQVTM and CDR2 is ANQGSEA. V was shortened by 4 bases and J by 0 bases, with 4 bases between the two germline ends. The CDR3 covers 13 residues. The CDR3 sequence is CSVGNSGANVLTF. CDR3 in DNA: TGCAGCGTTGGGAACTCTGGGGCCAACGTCCTGACTTTC. Filled out from reference TRBV29-1 and TRBJ2-6, the complete variable domain reads SAVISQKPSRDICQRGTSLTIQCQVDSQVTMMFWYRQQPGQSLTLIATANQGSEATYESGFVIDKFPISRPNLTFSTLTVSNMSPEDSSIYLCSVGNSGANVLTFGAGSRLTVL.

The chain uses TRBV7-3 and TRBJ2-2; tentative D call: TRBD2 (5 bases). The V and J ends lost 5 bases and 0 bases respectively, with 10 bases between them. Germline CDR1 SGHTA, CDR2 FQGTGA. The CDR3 loop spans 15 amino acids. CDR3 nucleotides: TGTGCCAGCAGCCAAATAGCGTCGAACACCGGGGAGCTGTTTTTT. This codes for CASSQIASNTGELFF.

In its sample, this clonotype was seen many times. The V and J genes are TRBV5-1 and TRBJ2-3; 7 nucleotides match TRBD1. Unmatched junction bases numbered 3, after V lost 0 bases and J lost 2 bases. The germline CDR1 and CDR2 sequences are SGHRS and YFSETQ. The CDR3 is 15 amino acids. CDR3 residues: CASSLEGQSTDTQYF. The CDR3 nucleotides are TGCGCCAGCAGCTTGGAGGGACAGTCCACAGATACGCAGTATTTT.

This clonotype was observed a few times. The chain uses TRBV10-3 and TRBJ1-5, with D uncertain. Germline-derived CDR1 and CDR2 are ENHRY and SYGVKD. V lost 5 bases and J 6 bases, leaving 14 bases between the germline ends. This CDR3 region has 14 residues. CDR3 residues: CAISQTEQGQPQHF. Here the CDR3 DNA reads TGTGCCATCAGTCAAACAGAGCAAGGTCAGCCCCAGCATTTT.

This clonotype has a count of ten or more. The genes are TRBV20-1 and TRBJ2-7; 11 bases match TRBD2. The CDR3 consists of 14 residues. The V gene end was trimmed by 5 bases and the J gene end by 5 bases; junction bases not matched to a gene: 8. Germline V gene data show CDR1 as DFQATT and CDR2 as SNEGSKA (reference sequence). The CDR3 nucleotides are TGCAGTGCTGGAATAGCGGGAGGGGTAGACGAGCAGTACTTC. Translation: CSAGIAGGVDEQYF.

There are many counts of this clonotype. The rearrangement joins TRBV7-8 to TRBJ2-1; 12 bases are shared with TRBD2. Germline assignment: CDR1 SGHVS and CDR2 FQNEAQ. The ends lost 5 bases at V and 3 bases at J; junction bases unmatched: 11. This CDR3 region has 18 residues. The CDR3 reads CASSVGRTSGAYYNEQFF. The CDR3 bases are TGTGCCAGCAGCGTAGGTAGGACTAGCGGGGCTTACTACAATGAGCAGTTCTTC.

The chain couples TRBV19 to TRBJ2-7; 11 bases line up with TRBD1. CDR3 length: 15 amino acids. Unmatched junction bases numbered 4, after V lost 1 base and J lost 5 bases. Germline CDR1 and CDR2: LNHDA and SQIVND (reference sequence). CDR3 DNA: TGTGCCAGTAGTATAGCTTGGACAGGGGGCAACGAGCAGTACTTC. Encoded protein: CASSIAWTGGNEQYF.

In its sample, this clonotype was seen a few times. The rearrangement links TRBV7-6 to TRBJ2-3; possible D gene TRBD1, 5 bases. The CDR3 totals 13 residues. The germline V gene encodes CDR1 SGHVS and CDR2 FNYEAQ. V lost 5 bases and J 6 bases, leaving 12 bases between the germline ends. The CDR3 nucleotides are TGTGCCAGCAGCCGACAGCCCAGGGATACGCAGTATTTT. As protein: CASSRQPRDTQYF.

The rearrangement joins TRBV2 to TRBJ2-2; the match to TRBD2 covers 10 bases. The CDR3 length is 16 residues. The V gene end was trimmed by 3 bases and the J gene end by 6 bases; junction bases not matched to a gene: 7. Germline V CDR1 and CDR2: SNHLY, FYNNEI. CDR3 protein: CASSDSVSGRPGELFF. The CDR3 DNA reads as TGTGCCAGCAGTGATTCCGTTAGCGGGAGGCCCGGGGAGCTGTTTTTT. Full variable domain (remainder filled in from reference TRBV2 and TRBJ2-2): EPEVTQTPSHQVTQMGQEVILRCVPISNHLYFYWYRQILGQKVEFLVSFYNNEISEKSEIFDDQFSVERPDGSNFTLKIRSTKLEDSAMYFCASSDSVSGRPGELFFGEGSRLTVL.

V is TRBV18 and J is TRBJ1-1; unclear D gene. V gave up 2 bases and J gave up 0 bases, with 4 bases separating them. Germline-derived CDR1 and CDR2 are KGHSH and LQKENI. The CDR3 covers 13 residues. CDR3 sequence reads: CASSPSVNTEAFF. The CDR3 nucleotides are TGTGCCAGCTCACCATCGGTGAACACTGAAGCTTTCTTT.

This chain joins TRBV4-1 and TRBJ2-7; D possibly corresponds to TRBD1 (6 bases). Trimming removed 4 bases at V and 0 bases at J, with 10 bases between. The CDR3 is 14 amino acids. Germline V gives CDR1 MGHRA, CDR2 YSYEKL. CDR3 residues: CASSPQGYSYEQYF. CDR3 bases: TGCGCCAGCAGCCCACAGGGCTACTCCTACGAGCAGTACTTC.

The chain carries TRBV28 and TRBJ2-5; possibly TRBD1 or TRBD2 for D (5 bases each). Germline V gene sequence: CDR1 MDHEN, CDR2 SYDVKM. V shed 8 bases and J shed 1 base, with 5 bases lying between them. CDR3 size: 11 residues. The CDR3 nucleotides are TGTGCCAGCGGGACCCAAGAGACCCAGTACTTC. Protein sequence: CASGTQETQYF. Drawing the rest from reference TRBV28 and TRBJ2-5, the complete variable domain is DVKVTQSSRYLVKRTGEKVFLECVQDMDHENMFWYRQDPGLGLRLIYFSYDVKMKEKGDIPEGYSVSREKKERFSLILESASTNQTSMYLCASGTQETQYFGPGTRLLVL.

This clonotype was recorded a few times. V is TRBV25-1 and J is TRBJ1-5, with D uncertain. Germline V gene lookup returns CDR1 MGHDK and CDR2 SYGVNS. The CDR3 loop spans 13 amino acids. The V and J ends lost 4 bases and 10 bases respectively, with 14 bases between them. The CDR3, as DNA: TGTGCCAGCAGTGGGTCTTTTTTGGAACCCCAGCATTTT. Protein: CASSGSFLEPQHF.

The J gene is TRBJ2-7, the V gene TRBV29-1, with a tentative D call TRBD2 (6 bases). The V end was cut by 5 bases, the J end by 4 bases, with 9 bases between. The germline V gene has CDR1 SQVTM and CDR2 ANQGSEA. This CDR3 region has 11 residues. CDR3 sequence reads: CSVFGTYEQYF. As DNA, the CDR3 is TGCAGCGTTTTCGGGACTTACGAGCAGTACTTC.

The sample holds many counts of this clonotype. This chain links TRBV27 with TRBJ2-1; maybe TRBD1 (6 bases). Per germline, CDR1 MNHEY and CDR2 SMNVEV (reference sequence). The CDR3 runs 13 residues. V gave up 3 bases and J gave up 10 bases, with 13 bases separating them. The CDR3 loop is CASSFTQGREQFF. The CDR3 DNA reads as TGTGCCAGCAGTTTCACACAGGGCAGGGAGCAGTTCTTC.

The chain joins TRBV13 to TRBJ2-2; possibly TRBD1 for D (7 bases). There are 15 residues in the CDR3. Trimming left V 8 bases short and J 2 bases short, with 15 bases between. From germline, CDR1 is PRHDT and CDR2 FYEKMQ (reference sequence). The CDR3 loop reads CASRGGTANTGELFF. The CDR3 region has the DNA TGTGCCAGCCGGGGCGGGACAGCAAACACCGGGGAGCTGTTTTTT. The variable domain in full, completed from reference TRBV13 and TRBJ2-2, reads AAGVIQSPRHLIKEKRETATLKCYPIPRHDTVYWYQQGPGQDPQFLISFYEKMQSDKGSIPDRFSAQQFSDYHSELNMSSLELGDSALYFCASRGGTANTGELFFGEGSRLTVL.

The CDR3 coding sequence is TGTGCCTGGGTGGGGCAGCGGGCGAACACCGGGGAGCTGTTTTTT. Translation: CAWVGQRANTGELFF. The V call is TRBV30, the J call TRBJ2-2; D perhaps matches TRBD2 (6 bases). The CDR3 loop spans 15 amino acids. In germline, CDR1 is GTSNPN, CDR2 SVGIG (reference sequence). V shed 5 bases and J shed 0 bases, with 13 bases lying between them.

The J gene is TRBJ2-7, the V gene TRBV7-2; D gene unclear. Trimming removed 5 bases from V and 2 bases from J, with 10 bases in between. Germline assignment: CDR1 SGHTA and CDR2 FQGNSA. This CDR3 spans 13 amino acids. DNA for the CDR3: TGTGCCAGCAGCCCAACCGGACCCTACGAGCAGTACTTC. This gives the protein CASSPTGPYEQYF.

The chain employs TRBV19 and TRBJ2-1; 8 nucleotides agree with TRBD2. CDR3 length equals 15 residues. Germline V CDR1 and CDR2: LNHDA, SQIVND (reference sequence). Trimming removed 3 bases from V and 6 bases from J; junction bases left unmatched: 7. The CDR3 bases are TGTGCCAGTAGTATTTCCGGGAGGGCATTCAATGAGCAGTTCTTC. Translated, it gives CASSISGRAFNEQFF.

This clonotype showed up just a few times. The chain has TRBV4-1 and TRBJ2-1; the match to TRBD2 covers 11 bases. V lost 3 bases and J lost 7; bases outside the gene matches: 5. The CDR3 has 15 amino acids. Germline CDR1 reads MGHRA; CDR2 reads YSYEKL. CDR3 in amino acids: CASSQGLAAGNEQFF. For the CDR3, the DNA is TGCGCCAGCAGCCAGGGACTAGCGGCCGGTAATGAGCAGTTCTTC.

The V and J genes are TRBV3-1 and TRBJ2-7, with D unclear. V lost 3 bases and J lost 2, with 11 bases in between. The CDR3 spans 14 residues. CDR1 LGHDT and CDR2 YNNKEL come from the germline V gene (reference sequence). CDR3 coding DNA: TGTGCCAGCAGCCAGTCCCTCCGGGCCTACGAGCAGTACTTC. It translates to CASSQSLRAYEQYF.